This TCR beta chain was documented in a study of a mutant IDH1 vaccine in newly diagnosed glioma. Notes on this clone: Antigen unknown.

Assay: immunoSEQ multiplex PCR; the TCRdb copy retains only in-frame clones and omits some. The data show about 81,000 clones, 85% seen once. This sample's time point: week 23, last vaccination. Mutant IDH1 20-mer peptide, at 300 ug, made up each vaccine dose, with topical imiquimod. The length of the CDR3 is 12 residues. The germline CDR1 and CDR2 sequences are SQVTM and ANQGSEA. Trimming took off 7 bases at V and 3 bases at J, with 11 bases between the two ends. The rearrangement joins TRBV29-1 to TRBJ2-3; D remains ambiguous. This receptor was obtained from a man between 25 and 39 years old with glioma. Some clones in this sample may be carry-over from other donors' samples. The material was PBMCs, obtained from a glioma patient whose treatment included an IDH1 peptide vaccine. The CDR3 DNA is TGCAGCGCCGACGACGGGACAGATACGCAGTATTTT. The encoded protein is CSADDGTDTQYF.